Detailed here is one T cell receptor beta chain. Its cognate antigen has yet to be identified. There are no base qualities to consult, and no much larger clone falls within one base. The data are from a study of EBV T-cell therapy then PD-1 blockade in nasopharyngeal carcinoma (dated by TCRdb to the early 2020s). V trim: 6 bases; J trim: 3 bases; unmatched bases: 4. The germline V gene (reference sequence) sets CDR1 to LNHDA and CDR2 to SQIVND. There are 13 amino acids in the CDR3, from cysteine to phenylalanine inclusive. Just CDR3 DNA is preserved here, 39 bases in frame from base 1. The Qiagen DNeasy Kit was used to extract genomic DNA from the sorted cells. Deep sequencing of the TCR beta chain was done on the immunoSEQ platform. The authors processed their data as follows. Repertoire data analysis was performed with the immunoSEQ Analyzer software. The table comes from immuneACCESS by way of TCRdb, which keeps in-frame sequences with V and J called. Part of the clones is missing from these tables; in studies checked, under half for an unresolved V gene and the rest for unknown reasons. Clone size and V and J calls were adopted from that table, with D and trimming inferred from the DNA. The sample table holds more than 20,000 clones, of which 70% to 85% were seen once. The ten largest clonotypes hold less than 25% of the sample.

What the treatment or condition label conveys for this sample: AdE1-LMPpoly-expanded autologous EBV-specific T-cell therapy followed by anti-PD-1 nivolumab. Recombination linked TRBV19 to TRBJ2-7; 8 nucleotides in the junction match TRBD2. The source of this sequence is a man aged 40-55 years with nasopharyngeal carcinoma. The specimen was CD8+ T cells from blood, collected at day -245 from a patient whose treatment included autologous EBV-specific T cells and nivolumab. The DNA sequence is TGTGCCAGTAGACGGGAGGGCCACTACGAGCAGTACTTC. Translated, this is CASRREGHYEQYF.